This T cell receptor beta chain came from a study of graft-versus-host responses after intestinal transplantation. Background on the study: Tacrolimus plus steroids were given to all recipients for approximately 3 years, preceded by anti-thymocyte globulin induction. Study-level results: The recipient marrow held GvH clones, and some of them showed up first in ileum or blood. High graft-versus-host to host-versus-graft clonal ratios were found in allografts of patients who had graft-donor T cell macrochimerism.

This clone was seen just once. Its matching antigen is unknown. V was clipped by 8 bases and J by 7 bases; unmatched bases: 16. The CDR3 consists of 15 residues. Germline CDR1 is SGHTA and CDR2 is FQGNSA. Repertoires were generated with immunoSEQ multiplex PCR, while TCRdb's copy carries only in-frame clones and drops some. The sample contains 84,000 or so clones, around 90% of which appear only once. This receptor was taken from a human donor who received an intestinal transplant. This chain uses TRBV7-2 with TRBJ1-2; 7 bases align to TRBD1. The material was unstimulated CD4+ T cells sorted from spleen or lymph node cells, obtained before intestinal transplant. The CDR3: CASPSNRGGLSGYTF. DNA of the CDR3: TGTGCCAGCCCCTCAAACAGGGGAGGGTTGAGTGGCTACACCTTC.